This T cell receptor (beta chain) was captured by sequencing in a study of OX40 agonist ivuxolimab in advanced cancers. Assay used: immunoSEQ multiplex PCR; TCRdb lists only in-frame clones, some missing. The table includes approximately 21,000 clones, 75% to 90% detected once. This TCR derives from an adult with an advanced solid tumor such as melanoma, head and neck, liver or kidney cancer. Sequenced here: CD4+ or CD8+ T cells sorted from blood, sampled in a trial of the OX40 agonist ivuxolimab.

The chain's CDR3 is CASSYPGTGRVEKLFF. For the CDR3, the DNA is TGTGCCAGCAGTTATCCGGGGACGGGGCGGGTAGAAAAACTGTTTTTT. The genes are TRBV6-6 and TRBJ1-4, with TRBD1 as a possible D gene (5 bases). Germline lookup yields CDR1 MNHNY and CDR2 SVGAGI (reference sequence). Trimming shortened V by 3 bases and J by 8 bases, and 19 bases separated the two germline ends. The CDR3 spans 16 residues.